This T cell receptor beta chain was sequenced during a study of blood T cells in healthy people across ages. General study results and limits: Compared with aged donors, long-lived donors showed fewer expanded clones, suggesting selection.

About this clonotype itself: As yet, its antigen is unknown.

With a J-beta primer mix and a sample-barcoded 5' primer, a second PCR ran about 7 to 12 cycles. A single record per CDR3 protein comes from TCRdb applying MiXCR to the 5' RACE reads. The data contain around 800,000 distinct CDR3 sequences, around 24% of them singletons. The germline CDR1 and CDR2 sequences are LGHNT and FRNRAP. Trimming pared 6 bases from V and 8 bases from J, leaving 19 bases between. CDR3 length equals 14 residues. Peripheral blood from each donor was collected in a volume of 9.5 to 10 milliliters. The sample also formed part of further work on T cells of mothers and their children. That paper adds: Related mother-child pairs shared marginally more repertoire than unrelated pairs, though not significantly.

The material sequenced was blood. V gene TRBV12-5 combines with J gene TRBJ1-2; D may be TRBD1 (5 bases). The clonotype comes from a boy younger than 18 in good health. CDR3: CASGQDMLLVGYTF. The CDR3 coding sequence is TGTGCTAGTGGACAGGACATGCTCCTTGTCGGCTACACCTTC.